The 19 T cell receptor beta chains reported below all come from one sample, sequenced in a study of cytomegalovirus exposure and HLA in healthy donors. Vbeta (60) and Jbeta (13) primers were used in the PCR. Sequencing used immunoSEQ multiplex PCR; TCRdb keeps in-frame clones, though not all of them. The sample includes approximately 200,000 clones, about 84% of them seen just once. The sample comprised PBMCs. The receptor source for this set is a human donor in good health.

This sequence joins TRBV30 and TRBJ1-1; D might be TRBD1 (5 bases). In germline, CDR1 is GTSNPN, CDR2 SVGIG (reference sequence). This CDR3 contains 14 residues. The V gene lost 1 base and the J gene lost 11 bases, with 20 bases spanning the gap. DNA of the CDR3: TGTGCCTGGAGTGGGGGTTCTGGGGGGGAGTCCGCTTTCTTT. Translating it yields CAWSGGSGGESAFF.

The chain couples TRBV7-2 to TRBJ1-5, with D possibly TRBD1 on 6 matching bases. The ends were cut back, 5 bases at V and 1 base at J, with 21 bases in the middle. Germline V gene data show CDR1 as SGHTA and CDR2 as FQGNSA. The CDR3 has 18 amino acids. The CDR3 coding sequence is TGTGCCAGCAGCCAGAACCAACAGGGCCCAGGGAGCAATCAGCCCCAGCATTTT. This codes for CASSQNQQGPGSNQPQHF.

The count of this clone is one. CDR3 sequence (DNA): TGCGCCAGCAGCATTACGGGACAGAGGAGTTCCTACGAGCAGTACTTC. Encoded protein: CASSITGQRSSYEQYF. V usage is TRBV5-1 and J usage is TRBJ2-7, with TRBD1 matching over 7 bases. With V trimmed by 4 bases and J by 1 base, 11 bases remained unmatched. CDR1 and CDR2 from the germline V gene are SGHRS and YFSETQ. There are 16 residues in the CDR3.

This clone was seen a single time. J is TRBJ1-1 and V is TRBV5-1; the match to TRBD1 covers 9 bases. Germline assignment: CDR1 SGHRS and CDR2 YFSETQ. The junction had 8 bases not matched to a gene; V was cut back by 0 bases and J by 5 bases. The length of the CDR3 is 16 residues. CDR3 protein: CASSLAGTGRITEAFF. The DNA for the CDR3 is TGCGCCAGCAGCTTGGCCGGGACAGGGAGGATTACTGAAGCTTTCTTT. Based on the CDR3 plus reference TRBV5-1 and TRBJ1-1, the full variable domain is KAGVTQTPRYLIKTRGQQVTLSCSPISGHRSVSWYQQTPGQGLQFLFEYFSETQRNKGNFPGRFSGRQFSNSRSEMNVSTLELGDSALYLCASSLAGTGRITEAFFGQGTRLTVV.

This chain uses TRBV10-3 with TRBJ1-5; 8 bases line up with TRBD1. Germline V gene lookup returns CDR1 ENHRY and CDR2 SYGVKD. The trim removed 8 bases at V and 4 bases at J, leaving 4 bases unmatched. CDR3 length: 13 residues. The CDR3 region is CAIGRQGNQPQHF. CDR3 DNA sequence: TGTGCCATCGGGAGACAGGGGAATCAGCCCCAGCATTTT.

This sequence joins TRBV19 and TRBJ1-1; 12 bases are a match to TRBD1. V lost 9 bases and J lost 0; bases outside the gene matches: 5. Germline values: CDR1 LNHDA, CDR2 SQIVND (reference sequence). The CDR3 contains 15 residues. CDR3 bases: TGTGCCAGCGGGGGACAGGGGGCAATGAACACTGAAGCTTTCTTT. Protein sequence: CASGGQGAMNTEAFF. The full variable domain, its missing parts supplied by reference TRBV19 and TRBJ1-1, is DGGITQSPKYLFRKEGQNVTLSCEQNLNHDAMYWYRQDPGQGLRLIYYSQIVNDFQKGDIAEGYSVSREKKESFPLTVTSAQKNPTAFYLCASGGQGAMNTEAFFGQGTRLTVV.

This chain connects TRBV18 to TRBJ2-1; D is unresolved. V was trimmed by 0 bases and J by 8 bases, leaving 8 bases between them. From germline, CDR1 is KGHSH and CDR2 LQKENI. CDR3 length: 13 amino acids. The CDR3 DNA sequence: TGTGCCAGCTCACCACCCCCTAGTGATGAGCAGTTCTTC. As protein: CASSPPPSDEQFF.

As to this clone: Within the sample, other DNA sequences also encode this same CDR3. This chain uses TRBV18 with TRBJ2-7; 14 nucleotides agree with TRBD2. V was clipped by 3 bases and J by 4 bases; unmatched bases: 2. Looked up from germline, CDR1 is KGHSH and CDR2 is LQKENI. This CDR3 contains 15 residues. The DNA for the CDR3 is TGTGCCAGCTCACCCGGGACTAGCGGGAGTTACGAGCAGTACTTC. It translates to CASSPGTSGSYEQYF.

The table lists this clone with a count of one. The gene calls are TRBV4-2 and TRBJ1-3; 8 positions agree with TRBD1. The length of the CDR3 is 18 residues. The germline V gene has CDR1 LGHNA and CDR2 YNFKEQ. J lost 0 bases, V lost 3 bases, and 10 bases had no gene match. CDR3 sequence: CASSQDRVSGASGNTIYF. CDR3 DNA: TGTGCCAGCAGCCAGGACAGGGTGAGCGGTGCCTCTGGAAACACCATATATTTT.

The rearrangement joins TRBV28 to TRBJ2-1; possible D gene TRBD2, 6 bases. Germline CDR1 and CDR2: MDHEN and SYDVKM. The CDR3 consists of 12 residues. Trimming cost V 2 bases and J 12 bases, with 11 bases left between them. The CDR3 region has the DNA TGTGCCAGCAGTTTAGGCGGGCGGGGGCAGTTCTTC. Its translation is CASSLGGRGQFF.

This clone came up a few times. This rearrangement joins TRBV19 to TRBJ2-3; the match to TRBD2 covers 12 bases. The CDR3 length is 20 residues. J lost 2 bases, V lost 5 bases, and 17 bases had no gene match. CDR1 and CDR2 (germline): LNHDA, SQIVND (reference sequence). This chain's CDR3 is CASSGGLLTSGSRTTDTQYF. The DNA of the CDR3 is TGTGCCAGTAGTGGCGGGTTACTGACTAGCGGGAGTCGGACCACAGATACGCAGTATTTT. Looking up the rest from reference TRBV19 and TRBJ2-3 gives the full variable domain: DGGITQSPKYLFRKEGQNVTLSCEQNLNHDAMYWYRQDPGQGLRLIYYSQIVNDFQKGDIAEGYSVSREKKESFPLTVTSAQKNPTAFYLCASSGGLLTSGSRTTDTQYFGPGTRLTVL.

V is TRBV18 and J is TRBJ2-1; 7 nucleotides agree with TRBD1. The CDR3 is made up of 15 amino acids. From germline, CDR1 is KGHSH and CDR2 LQKENI. The V gene end was trimmed by 4 bases and the J gene end by 9 bases; junction bases not matched to a gene: 12. CDR3 sequence reads: CASSLRDSGSGEQFF. The DNA for the CDR3 is TGTGCCAGCTCACTCCGGGACAGTGGGTCTGGTGAGCAGTTCTTC.

This clone has a handful of counts. The gene calls are TRBV6-6 and TRBJ1-4, with 7 bases identical to TRBD1. Trimming took 0 bases from V and 8 from J; bases not matched to a gene: 0. This CDR3 has 13 amino acids. The V gene's germline CDR1 is MNHNY and CDR2 SVGAGI (reference sequence). The DNA of the CDR3 is TGTGCCAGCAGTTACTCAGGGGGCGAAAAACTGTTTTTT. Protein product: CASSYSGGEKLFF.

This sequence joins TRBV2 and TRBJ2-3; 7 bases fit TRBD2. The CDR3 length is 16 residues. V lost 2 bases and J lost 4; bases outside the gene matches: 9. The germline V gene encodes CDR1 SNHLY and CDR2 FYNNEI. The CDR3 loop reads CASSELAGALSDTQYF. The CDR3 nucleotides are TGTGCCAGCAGTGAATTGGCGGGAGCATTGTCAGATACGCAGTATTTT.

The chain combines TRBV7-2 with TRBJ2-2, with a weak D call TRBD2 (6 bases). The CDR3 consists of 16 residues. Germline assignment: CDR1 SGHTA and CDR2 FQGNSA. V was cut by 3 bases and J by 3 bases, with 14 bases left in between. CDR3 DNA: TGTGCCAGCAGCTTTCGGGCGGGACCCGACACCGGGGAGCTGTTTTTT. It is translated as CASSFRAGPDTGELFF.

This clone occurred once. The chain links TRBV7-9 to TRBJ2-2; 7 bases are a match to TRBD2. The V gene's germline CDR1 is SEHNR and CDR2 FQNEAQ (reference sequence). Trimming at V came to 5 bases and at J to 0 bases, leaving 6 bases not matched to a gene. CDR3 length: 16 residues. Here the CDR3 reads CASSSSGFPNTGELFF. DNA for the CDR3: TGTGCCAGCAGCAGTAGCGGGTTTCCGAACACCGGGGAGCTGTTTTTT.

This chain joins TRBV4-1 and TRBJ1-1, with D possibly matching TRBD1 (5 bases). The length of the CDR3 is 15 residues. The V gene lost 0 bases and the J gene lost 5 bases, with 13 bases spanning the gap. CDR1 is MGHRA and CDR2 is YSYEKL in the germline V gene. The CDR3 sequence: CASSQDQGSVTEAFF. The CDR3 nucleotides read TGCGCCAGCAGCCAAGATCAGGGTTCGGTGACTGAAGCTTTCTTT.

V gene TRBV10-3 combines with J gene TRBJ2-2; weak D call: TRBD2 (5 bases). The germline V gene has CDR1 ENHRY and CDR2 SYGVKD. Between the trimmed V and J ends, which lost 9 bases and 0 bases, there was a span of 14 bases. This CDR3 is built from 15 residues. CDR3 sequence reads: CAMRAEYANTGELFF. Here the CDR3 DNA reads TGTGCCATGAGAGCGGAGTACGCGAACACCGGGGAGCTGTTTTTT.

This rearrangement joins TRBV2 to TRBJ2-2; 8 nucleotides agree with TRBD1. The V gene end was trimmed by 6 bases and the J gene end by 4 bases; junction bases not matched to a gene: 7. CDR3 length: 15 residues. Germline CDR1 SNHLY, CDR2 FYNNEI. The CDR3 nucleotides are TGTGCCAGCAGGGCTAGACAGGGGCGCACCGGGGAGCTGTTTTTT. It is translated as CASRARQGRTGELFF.